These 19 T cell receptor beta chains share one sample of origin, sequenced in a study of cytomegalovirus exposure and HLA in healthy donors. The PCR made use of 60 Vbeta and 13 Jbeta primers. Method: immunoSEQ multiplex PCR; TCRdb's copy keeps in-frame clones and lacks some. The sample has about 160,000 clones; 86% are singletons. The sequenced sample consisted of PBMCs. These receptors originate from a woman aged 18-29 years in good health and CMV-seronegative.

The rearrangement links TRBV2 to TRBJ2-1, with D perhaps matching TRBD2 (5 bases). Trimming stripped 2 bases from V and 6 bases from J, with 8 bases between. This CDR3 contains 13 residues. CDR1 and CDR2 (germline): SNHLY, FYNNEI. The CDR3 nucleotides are TGTGCCAGCAGTGAATCGGGGATCAATGAGCAGTTCTTC. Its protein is CASSESGINEQFF.

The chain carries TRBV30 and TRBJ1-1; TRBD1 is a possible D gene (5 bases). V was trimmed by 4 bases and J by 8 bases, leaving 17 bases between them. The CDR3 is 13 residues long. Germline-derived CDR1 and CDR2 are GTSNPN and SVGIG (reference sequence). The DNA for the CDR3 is TGTGCCTGGACCGAGGGTTATGGGGGGGAAGCTTTCTTT. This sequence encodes CAWTEGYGGEAFF. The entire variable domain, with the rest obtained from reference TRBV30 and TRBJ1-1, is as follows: SQTIHQWPATLVQPVGSPLSLECTVEGTSNPNLYWYRQAAGRGLQLLFYSVGIGQISSEVPQNLSASRPQDRQFILSSKKLLLSDSGFYLCAWTEGYGGEAFFGQGTRLTVV.

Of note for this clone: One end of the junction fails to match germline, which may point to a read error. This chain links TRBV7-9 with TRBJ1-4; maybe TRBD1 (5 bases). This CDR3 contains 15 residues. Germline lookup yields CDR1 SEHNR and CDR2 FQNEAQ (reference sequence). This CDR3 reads CASSTLTAPNEKLLF. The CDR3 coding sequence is TGTGCCAGCAGCACGCTGACAGCTCCTAATGAAAAACTGCTTTTT.

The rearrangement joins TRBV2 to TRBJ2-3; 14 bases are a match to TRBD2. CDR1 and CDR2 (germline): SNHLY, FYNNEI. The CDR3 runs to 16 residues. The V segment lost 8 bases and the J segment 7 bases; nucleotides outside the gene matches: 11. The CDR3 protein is CASSEGGLAGVYTQYF. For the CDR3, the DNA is TGTGCCAGCTCGGAAGGGGGACTAGCGGGAGTATATACGCAGTATTTT.

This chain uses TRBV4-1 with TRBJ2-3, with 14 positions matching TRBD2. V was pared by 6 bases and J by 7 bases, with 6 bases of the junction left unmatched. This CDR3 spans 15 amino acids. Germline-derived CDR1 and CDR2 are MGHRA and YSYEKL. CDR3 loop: CASRRLAGGPHTQYF. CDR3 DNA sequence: TGCGCCAGCAGACGACTAGCGGGGGGGCCACATACGCAGTATTTT.

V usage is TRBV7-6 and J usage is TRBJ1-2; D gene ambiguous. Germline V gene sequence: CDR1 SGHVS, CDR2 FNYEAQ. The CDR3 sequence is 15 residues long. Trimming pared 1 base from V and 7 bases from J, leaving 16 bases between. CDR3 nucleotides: TGTGCCAGCAGCTTAGAGGAAACAGCTCTAACTGGCTACACCTTC. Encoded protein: CASSLEETALTGYTF. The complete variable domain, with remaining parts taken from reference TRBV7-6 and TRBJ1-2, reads GAGVSQSPRYKVTKRGQDVALRCDPISGHVSLYWYRQALGQGPEFLTYFNYEAQQDKSGLPNDRFSAERPEGSISTLTIQRTEQRDSAMYRCASSLEETALTGYTFGSGTRLTVV.

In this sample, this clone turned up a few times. The CDR3 spells CASSLHPQGTGNTIYF. In DNA, the CDR3 is TGTGCCAGCAGCCTCCATCCGCAGGGTACTGGAAACACCATATATTTT. The chain carries TRBV7-6 and TRBJ1-3, with D possibly matching TRBD1 (5 bases). Germline loops: CDR1 SGHVS, CDR2 FNYEAQ. The V and J ends lost 5 bases and 2 bases respectively, with 16 bases between them. The CDR3 length is 16 residues.

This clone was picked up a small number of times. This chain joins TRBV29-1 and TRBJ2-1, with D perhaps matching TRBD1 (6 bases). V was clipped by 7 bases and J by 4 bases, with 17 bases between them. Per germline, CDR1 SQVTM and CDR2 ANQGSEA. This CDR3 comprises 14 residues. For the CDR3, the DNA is TGCAGCGGCGTCCGGGACACCCAATACAATGAGCAGTTCTTC. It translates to CSGVRDTQYNEQFF.

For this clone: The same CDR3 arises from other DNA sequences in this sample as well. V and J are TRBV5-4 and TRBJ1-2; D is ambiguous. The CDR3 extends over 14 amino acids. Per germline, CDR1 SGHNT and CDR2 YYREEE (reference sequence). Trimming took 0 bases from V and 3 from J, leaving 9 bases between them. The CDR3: CASSLVGRDYGYTF. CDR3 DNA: TGTGCCAGCAGCTTGGTAGGGCGGGACTATGGCTACACCTTC.

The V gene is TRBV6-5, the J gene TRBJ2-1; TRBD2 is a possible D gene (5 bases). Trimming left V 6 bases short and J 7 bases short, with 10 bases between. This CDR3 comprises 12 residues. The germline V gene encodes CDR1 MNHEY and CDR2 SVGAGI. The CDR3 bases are TGTGCCAGCAGATCCGAGGGAAATGAGCAGTTCTTC. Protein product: CASRSEGNEQFF.

DNA for the CDR3: TGTGCCATCAGTGAGTCGAAAGCGACCAGTGGAGCCGGGGAGCTGTTTTTT. This codes for CAISESKATSGAGELFF. The chain has TRBV10-3 and TRBJ2-2; D unclear. This CDR3 contains 17 residues. Germline V lookup: CDR1 ENHRY, CDR2 SYGVKD. V lost 0 bases, J lost 6 bases, and 17 bases lay in between.

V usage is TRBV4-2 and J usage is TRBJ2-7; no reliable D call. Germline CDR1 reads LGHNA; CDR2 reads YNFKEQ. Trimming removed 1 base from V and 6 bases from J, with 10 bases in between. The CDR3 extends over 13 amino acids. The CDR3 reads CASSQVLGSEQYF. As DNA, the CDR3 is TGTGCCAGCAGCCAAGTGTTGGGCTCCGAGCAGTACTTC.

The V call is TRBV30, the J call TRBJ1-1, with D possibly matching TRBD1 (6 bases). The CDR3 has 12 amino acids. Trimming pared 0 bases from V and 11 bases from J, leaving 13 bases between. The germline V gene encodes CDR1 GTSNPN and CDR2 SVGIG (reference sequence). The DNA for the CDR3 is TGTGCCTGGAGTGTAGACTGGCAGGGGGCTTTCTTT. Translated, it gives CAWSVDWQGAFF.

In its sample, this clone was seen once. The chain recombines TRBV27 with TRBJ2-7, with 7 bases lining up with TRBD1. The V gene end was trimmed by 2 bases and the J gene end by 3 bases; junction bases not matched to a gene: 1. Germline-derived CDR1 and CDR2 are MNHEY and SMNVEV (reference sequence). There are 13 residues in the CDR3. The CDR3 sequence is CASSLDRDYEQYF. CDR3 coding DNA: TGTGCCAGCAGTTTAGACAGGGACTACGAGCAGTACTTC.

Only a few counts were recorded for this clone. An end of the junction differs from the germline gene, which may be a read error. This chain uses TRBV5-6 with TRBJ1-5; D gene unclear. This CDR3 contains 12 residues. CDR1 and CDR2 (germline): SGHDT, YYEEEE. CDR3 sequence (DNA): TGTGCCAGCACCTTGGGAGATCAGCCCCAGCATTTT. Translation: CASTLGDQPQHF.

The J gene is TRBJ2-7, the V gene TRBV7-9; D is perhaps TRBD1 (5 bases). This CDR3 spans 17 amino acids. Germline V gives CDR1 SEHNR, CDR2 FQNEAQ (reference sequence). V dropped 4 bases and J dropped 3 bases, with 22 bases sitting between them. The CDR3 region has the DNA TGTGCCAGCAGCTGGGTACTGCCTGGACACATATACTACGAGCAGTACTTC. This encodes CASSWVLPGHIYYEQYF.

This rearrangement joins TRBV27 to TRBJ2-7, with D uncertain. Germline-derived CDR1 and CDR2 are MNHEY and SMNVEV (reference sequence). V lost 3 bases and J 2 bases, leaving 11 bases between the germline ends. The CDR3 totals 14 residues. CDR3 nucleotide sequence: TGTGCCAGCAGTTTTAATTTGGAGACCTACGAGCAGTACTTC. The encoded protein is CASSFNLETYEQYF.

Here the CDR3 DNA reads TGTGCCAGCAGTTTATTGGCTCAGAACACCGGGGAGCTGTTTTTT. Amino acids: CASSLLAQNTGELFF. The gene calls are TRBV28 and TRBJ2-2; no clear D gene. Germline V gene sequence: CDR1 MDHEN, CDR2 SYDVKM. The CDR3 contains 15 residues. The germline V and J ends were trimmed by 1 base and 1 base, with 7 bases remaining between them.

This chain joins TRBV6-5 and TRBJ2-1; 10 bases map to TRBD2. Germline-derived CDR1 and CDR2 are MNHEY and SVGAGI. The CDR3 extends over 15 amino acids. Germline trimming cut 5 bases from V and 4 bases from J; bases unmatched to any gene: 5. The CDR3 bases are TGTGCCAGCAGTGGGAGCGGGGGGGCATACAATGAGCAGTTCTTC. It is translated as CASSGSGGAYNEQFF.